The clone carrying this TCR beta chain was detected only a few times. Combining a sample-barcoded 5' primer with a J-beta primer mix, a second PCR ran for roughly 7 to 11 cycles. TCRdb ran MiXCR on the 5' RACE reads and lists one entry per CDR3 protein. Of about 1.1 million distinct CDR3 sequences in the sample, about two fifths were seen once. Germline-derived CDR1 and CDR2 are MDHEN and SYDVKM. Trimming at V came to 3 bases and at J to 5 bases, leaving 8 bases not matched to a gene. This CDR3 has 16 amino acids. The data originate from a study of blood T cells in healthy people across ages. Sequencing used blood. The chain joins TRBV28 to TRBJ1-5; 9 bases fit TRBD1. This clonotype was sampled from a man younger than 35 in good health. The CDR3 region has the DNA TGTGCCAGCAGTTTTGGACTAGACAGGGGGGATCAGCCCCAGCATTTT. Translating it yields CASSFGLDRGDQPQHF.